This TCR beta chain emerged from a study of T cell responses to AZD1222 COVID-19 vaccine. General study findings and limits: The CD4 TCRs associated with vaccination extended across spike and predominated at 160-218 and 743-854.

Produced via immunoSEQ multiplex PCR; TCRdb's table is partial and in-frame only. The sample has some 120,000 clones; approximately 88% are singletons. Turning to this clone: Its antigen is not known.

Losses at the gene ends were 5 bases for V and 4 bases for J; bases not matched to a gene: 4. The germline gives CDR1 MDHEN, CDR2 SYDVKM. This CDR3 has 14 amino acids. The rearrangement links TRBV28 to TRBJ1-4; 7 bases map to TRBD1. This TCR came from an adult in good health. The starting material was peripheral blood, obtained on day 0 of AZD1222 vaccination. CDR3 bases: TGTGCCAGCAGTGCAGGGGGGCTTAATGAAAAACTGTTTTTT. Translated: CASSAGGLNEKLFF.